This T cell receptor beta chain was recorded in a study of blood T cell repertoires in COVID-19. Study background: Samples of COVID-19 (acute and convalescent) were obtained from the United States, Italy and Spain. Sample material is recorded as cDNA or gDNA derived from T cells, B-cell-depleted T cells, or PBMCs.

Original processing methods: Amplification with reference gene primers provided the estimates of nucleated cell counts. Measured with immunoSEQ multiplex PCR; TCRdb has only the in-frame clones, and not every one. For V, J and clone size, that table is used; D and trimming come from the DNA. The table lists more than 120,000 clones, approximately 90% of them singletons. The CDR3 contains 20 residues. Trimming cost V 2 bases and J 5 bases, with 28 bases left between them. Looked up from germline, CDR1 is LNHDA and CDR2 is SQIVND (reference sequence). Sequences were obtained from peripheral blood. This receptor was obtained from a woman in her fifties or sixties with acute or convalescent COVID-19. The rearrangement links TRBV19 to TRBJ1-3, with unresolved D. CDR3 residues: CASSISGMELYTRPRNTIYF. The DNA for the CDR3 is TGTGCCAGTAGTATATCGGGTATGGAACTCTACACGCGACCTCGAAACACCATATATTTT.